This paragraph reports one T cell receptor (beta chain). The CDR3 has 16 amino acids. Per the germline V gene, CDR1 is SGHNT and CDR2 is YYREEE (reference sequence). The junction had 7 bases not matched to a gene; V was cut back by 3 bases and J by 3 bases. Original data processing: By means of reference gene primer amplification, nucleated cell counts were estimated. The table came from immunoSEQ multiplex PCR; TCRdb's copy has only in-frame clones and leaves some out. The V and J calls and clone size come from that table; D and trimming were worked out from the DNA. The table has 35,000 to 45,000 clones, roughly 92% seen once; the top ten hold about a tenth. The data belong to a study of blood T cell repertoires in COVID-19. The wider study: Acute and convalescent COVID-19 samples came from the United States, Italy and Spain. PBMCs, B-cell-depleted T cells, or T cells provided the cDNA or gDNA that made up the material.

This sequence originates from a man in his fifties or sixties with active COVID-19. The chain uses TRBV5-4 and TRBJ2-5; 11 bases are shared with TRBD1. Sequencing was done on a sample of peripheral blood. This CDR3 reads CASSSGQGAFEETQYF. Here the CDR3 DNA reads TGTGCCAGCAGCTCTGGACAGGGGGCTTTTGAAGAGACCCAGTACTTC.